Listed here are 25 T cell receptor beta chains from one sample, sequenced in a study of T cell responses to AZD1222 COVID-19 vaccine. Using immunoSEQ multiplex PCR, the repertoire was profiled, and TCRdb retains in-frame clones only, with some absent. This table has 60,000 to 75,000 clones, under 90% appearing once. Sample: peripheral blood, taken 28 days after the second AZD1222 dose. The receptors were sampled from an adult who received the AZD1222 COVID-19 vaccine.

The chain recombines TRBV3-1 (or the pseudogene TRBV3-2) with TRBJ1-2; 7 positions match TRBD1. Unmatched junction bases numbered 8, after V lost 2 bases and J lost 5 bases. This CDR3 has 15 amino acids. Germline CDR1 LGHDT, CDR2 YNNKEL (reference sequence). CDR3 amino acids: CASSQMVAGGYGYTF. CDR3 nucleotide sequence: TGTGCCAGCAGCCAAATGGTGGCAGGGGGTTATGGCTACACCTTC.

The rearrangement uses TRBV14 and TRBJ1-6, with D unresolved. Germline assignment: CDR1 SGHDN and CDR2 FVKESK. This CDR3 spans 15 amino acids. Trimming removed 4 bases at V and 0 bases at J, with 7 bases between. CDR3: CASSRTLSYNSPLHF. DNA for the CDR3: TGTGCCAGCAGCCGGACCCTCTCCTATAATTCACCCCTCCACTTT.

The chain combines TRBV5-1 with TRBJ1-3; a weak D match, TRBD1 (6 bases). Trimming stripped 4 bases from V and 4 bases from J, with 15 bases between. The CDR3 is 15 residues long. Germline values: CDR1 SGHRS, CDR2 YFSETQ. The CDR3, as DNA: TGCGCCAGCAGCCCGGGGGCGGGTTTCGGAAACACCATATATTTT. Translating it yields CASSPGAGFGNTIYF.

The J gene is TRBJ1-2, the V gene TRBV15; 7 bases align to TRBD1. The CDR3 contains 16 residues. Germline CDR1 is LNHNV and CDR2 is YYDKDF (reference sequence). Trimming cost V 1 base and J 4 bases; bases outside gene matches: 9. The CDR3 nucleotides are TGTGCCACCAGCAGAGCCGATACAGGGGAATCCTATGGCTACACCTTC. Protein product: CATSRADTGESYGYTF.

The chain carries TRBV4-3 and TRBJ1-2, with a weak D call TRBD1 (6 bases). The CDR3 runs to 14 residues. Germline V gene sequence: CDR1 LGHNA, CDR2 YSLEER. V shed 2 bases and J shed 5 bases, with 12 bases lying between them. The DNA of the CDR3 is TGCGCCAGCAGCCAAACCGGGACAAGATATGGCTACACCTTC. Amino acid sequence: CASSQTGTRYGYTF.

This chain connects TRBV6-5 to TRBJ2-1; 9 nucleotides agree with TRBD2. The CDR3 is 15 amino acids. V dropped 2 bases and J dropped 2; count of bases not matched to a gene: 1. From germline, CDR1 is MNHEY and CDR2 SVGAGI. CDR3 sequence (DNA): TGTGCCAGCAGTTACGGCGGGGGGGCCTACAATGAGCAGTTCTTC. As protein: CASSYGGGAYNEQFF.

The rearrangement uses TRBV12-3 or TRBV12-4 and TRBJ1-1, with 8 bases identical to TRBD1. Losses at the gene ends were 4 bases for V and 5 bases for J; bases not matched to a gene: 3. This CDR3 spans 13 amino acids. The CDR3: CASSSDRETEAFF. CDR3 in DNA: TGTGCCAGCAGTTCGGACAGGGAAACTGAAGCTTTCTTT.

The rearrangement links TRBV2 to TRBJ2-1; 10 bases match TRBD2. Germline CDR1 SNHLY, CDR2 FYNNEI. V shed 6 bases, J shed 5 bases, and the junction held 4 bases outside the gene matches. The CDR3 sequence is 14 residues long. The DNA for the CDR3 is TGTGCCAGCAGGGGACTAGCGAGCGACAATGAGCAGTTCTTC. This gives the protein CASRGLASDNEQFF.

The chain is built from TRBV19 and TRBJ1-5; D gene ambiguous. The CDR3 loop spans 13 amino acids. V was clipped by 6 bases and J by 5 bases, with 11 bases between them. Germline assignment: CDR1 LNHDA and CDR2 SQIVND (reference sequence). CDR3 protein: CASSALSDQPQHF. The CDR3 DNA follows: TGTGCCAGTAGCGCCCTCTCCGATCAGCCCCAGCATTTT.

The chain's CDR3 is CASSLELEGTGYNEQFF. In nucleotides, the CDR3 is TGCGCCAGCAGCTTGGAGTTGGAGGGGACAGGGTACAATGAGCAGTTCTTC. The gene calls are TRBV5-1 and TRBJ2-1; 9 nucleotides line up with TRBD1. This CDR3 is 17 amino acids long. Germline assignment: CDR1 SGHRS and CDR2 YFSETQ. V trimming: 0 bases; J trimming: 4 bases; junction bases outside the gene matches: 8.

In its sample, this clone was seen once. The chain combines TRBV11-3 with TRBJ1-1, with a possible D match to TRBD1 (6 bases). V gave up 5 bases and J gave up 8 bases, with 18 bases separating them. The CDR3 sequence is 14 residues long. Germline CDR1 and CDR2: SGHNT and YENEEA. The CDR3 bases are TGTGCCAGCAGCCTCGTTGGGGGGGCTTCGGAAGCTTTCTTT. Protein: CASSLVGGASEAFF.

This clone was detected a few times. Here the CDR3 reads CASSRLSGGAKNIQYF. In DNA, the CDR3 is TGCGCCAGCAGCCGCCTGTCAGGGGGAGCCAAAAACATTCAGTACTTC. The V gene is TRBV4-3, the J gene TRBJ2-4; 7 bases fit TRBD1. The V gene end was trimmed by 4 bases and the J gene end by 0 bases; junction bases not matched to a gene: 6. Germline V gene sequence: CDR1 LGHNA, CDR2 YSLEER. The CDR3 length is 16 residues.

This rearrangement joins TRBV15 to TRBJ1-2; TRBD1 matches at 8 bases. CDR1 is LNHNV and CDR2 is YYDKDF in the germline V gene (reference sequence). The CDR3 runs 15 residues. Losses at the gene ends were 3 bases for V and 3 bases for J; bases not matched to a gene: 6. CDR3 coding DNA: TGTGCCACCAGCAGGGACAGGGATTCTTACTATGGCTACACCTTC. Translated, it gives CATSRDRDSYYGYTF.

The sample holds one count of this clone. The rearrangement links TRBV5-4 to TRBJ2-7; TRBD1 aligns across 8 bases. Germline V gives CDR1 SGHNT, CDR2 YYREEE (reference sequence). V shed 2 bases and J 7 bases; nucleotides not matched to a gene: 14. The CDR3 sequence is 16 residues long. CDR3 sequence reads: CASSFGSGQGAREQYF. The CDR3 DNA reads as TGTGCCAGCAGCTTTGGTTCGGGGCAGGGGGCGCGGGAGCAGTACTTC.

This chain joins TRBV5-1 and TRBJ2-5; 10 nucleotides align to TRBD1. Germline V gene sequence: CDR1 SGHRS, CDR2 YFSETQ. The trim removed 5 bases at V and 1 base at J, leaving 8 bases unmatched. The CDR3 sequence is 16 residues long. The CDR3 region is CASRPLGTGVQETQYF. The CDR3 DNA reads TGCGCCAGCAGACCTCTCGGGACAGGGGTCCAAGAGACCCAGTACTTC.

The chain carries TRBV5-1 and TRBJ2-3; 9 bases align to TRBD1. Germline CDR1 SGHRS, CDR2 YFSETQ. V gave up 4 bases and J gave up 1 base; unmatched junction bases: 7. This CDR3 contains 16 residues. In nucleotides, the CDR3 is TGCGCCAGCAGCGAGGGACAGGGTTTCGGCACAGATACGCAGTATTTT. Translating it yields CASSEGQGFGTDTQYF.

This chain links TRBV11-2 with TRBJ1-2; D is undetermined. The germline V gene has CDR1 SGHAT and CDR2 FQNNGV. Deletions cut 3 bases from V and 2 bases from J, with 10 bases between. The length of the CDR3 is 14 residues. CDR3 region: CASSFGSANYGYTF. In DNA, the CDR3 is TGTGCCAGCAGCTTCGGCAGTGCGAACTATGGCTACACCTTC.

This clone was detected once. V usage is TRBV25-1 and J usage is TRBJ2-1; perhaps TRBD1 as D (6 bases). This CDR3 has 12 amino acids. The germline V gene encodes CDR1 MGHDK and CDR2 SYGVNS. V was trimmed by 7 bases and J by 3 bases, leaving 7 bases between them. For the CDR3, the DNA is TGTGCCAGCACAGGGGTCTACAATGAGCAGTTCTTC. It translates to CASTGVYNEQFF.

V and J are TRBV6-5 and TRBJ2-7; D could derive from TRBD1 or TRBD2 (5 bases each). The germline gives CDR1 MNHEY, CDR2 SVGAGI. V lost 6 bases, J lost 6 bases, and 18 bases lay in between. The CDR3 is made up of 14 amino acids. CDR3 nucleotide sequence: TGTGCCAGCAGCCTCGCCCCGGGGACGGGCGAGCAGTACTTC. It specifies CASSLAPGTGEQYF.

The rearrangement joins TRBV5-6 to TRBJ1-2; D is ambiguous. The germline V and J ends were trimmed by 0 bases and 8 bases, with 14 bases remaining between them. CDR3 length: 14 amino acids. The germline gives CDR1 SGHDT, CDR2 YYEEEE. CDR3 sequence: CASSLVVRTGGYTF. CDR3 DNA sequence: TGTGCCAGCAGCTTGGTAGTTAGGACGGGGGGCTACACCTTC.

The chain employs TRBV11-2 and TRBJ2-7, with 9 nucleotides matching TRBD1. This CDR3 region has 16 residues. The germline V gene encodes CDR1 SGHAT and CDR2 FQNNGV. Trimming removed 0 bases from V and 1 base from J; junction bases left unmatched: 4. CDR3 in DNA: TGTGCCAGCAGCTTAGAACCGGGACAGGGATCCTACGAGCAGTACTTC. This sequence encodes CASSLEPGQGSYEQYF.

V and J are TRBV28 and TRBJ1-6; 9 bases map to TRBD1. Trimming at V came to 6 bases and at J to 7 bases, leaving 7 bases not matched to a gene. Germline V gives CDR1 MDHEN, CDR2 SYDVKM. The CDR3 contains 15 residues. The CDR3 is CASSPTGGGNSPLHF. CDR3 bases: TGTGCCAGCAGCCCTACAGGGGGCGGAAATTCACCCCTCCACTTT.

This rearrangement joins TRBV7-2 to TRBJ1-1, with 7 bases aligning to TRBD1. V gave up 7 bases and J gave up 0 bases; unmatched junction bases: 8. Germline values: CDR1 SGHTA, CDR2 FQGNSA. The CDR3 sequence is 15 residues long. This CDR3 is CASTPMGTVNTEAFF. DNA of the CDR3: TGTGCCAGCACCCCAATGGGGACAGTGAACACTGAAGCTTTCTTT.

This chain uses TRBV12-3 or TRBV12-4 with TRBJ1-5; 9 bases align to TRBD1. The V segment lost 6 bases and the J segment 4 bases; nucleotides outside the gene matches: 1. The CDR3 extends over 13 amino acids. The CDR3 nucleotides read TGTGCCAGCAGCGGACAGGGGAATCAGCCCCAGCATTTT. Translation: CASSGQGNQPQHF.

In DNA form, the CDR3 reads TGTGCCAGCAGCCAAGATAAACAGGGTGGCATGAACACTGAAGCTTTCTTT. This gives the protein CASSQDKQGGMNTEAFF. V is TRBV4-2 and J is TRBJ1-1, with D possibly being TRBD1 (6 bases). V was shortened by 0 bases and J by 0 bases, with 14 bases between the two germline ends. CDR3 length: 17 residues. From germline, CDR1 is LGHNA and CDR2 YNFKEQ.